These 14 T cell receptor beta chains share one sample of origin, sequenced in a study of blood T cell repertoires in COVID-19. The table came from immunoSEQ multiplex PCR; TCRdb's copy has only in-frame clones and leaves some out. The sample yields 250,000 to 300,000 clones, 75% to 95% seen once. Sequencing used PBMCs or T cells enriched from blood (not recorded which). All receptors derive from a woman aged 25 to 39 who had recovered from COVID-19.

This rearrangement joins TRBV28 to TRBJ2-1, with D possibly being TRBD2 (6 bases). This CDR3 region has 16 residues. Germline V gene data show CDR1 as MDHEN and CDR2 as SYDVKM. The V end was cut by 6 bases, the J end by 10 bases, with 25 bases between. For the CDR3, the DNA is TGTGCCAGCAGACATCACTCCGGGACTCCACGCAGAGAGCAGTTCTTC. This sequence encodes CASRHHSGTPRREQFF.

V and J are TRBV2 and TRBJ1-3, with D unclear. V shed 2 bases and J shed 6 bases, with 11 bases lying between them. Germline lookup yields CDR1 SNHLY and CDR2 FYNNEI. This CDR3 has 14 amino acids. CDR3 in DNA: TGTGCCAGCAGTGAACAGGCTCGGGAAAACACCATATATTTT. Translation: CASSEQARENTIYF.

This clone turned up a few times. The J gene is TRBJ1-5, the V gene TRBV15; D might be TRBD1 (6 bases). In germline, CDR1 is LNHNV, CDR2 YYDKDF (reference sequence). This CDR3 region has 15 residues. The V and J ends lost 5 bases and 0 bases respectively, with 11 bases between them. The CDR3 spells CATSENRASNQPQHF. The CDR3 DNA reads TGTGCCACCAGCGAAAACAGGGCTAGCAATCAGCCCCAGCATTTT.

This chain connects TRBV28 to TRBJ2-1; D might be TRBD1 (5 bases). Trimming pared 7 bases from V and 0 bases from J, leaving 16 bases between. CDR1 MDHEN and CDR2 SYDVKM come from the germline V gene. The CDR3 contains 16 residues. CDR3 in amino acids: CASNIAGPRSYNEQFF. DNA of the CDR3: TGTGCCAGCAATATAGCAGGGCCCCGCTCCTACAATGAGCAGTTCTTC.

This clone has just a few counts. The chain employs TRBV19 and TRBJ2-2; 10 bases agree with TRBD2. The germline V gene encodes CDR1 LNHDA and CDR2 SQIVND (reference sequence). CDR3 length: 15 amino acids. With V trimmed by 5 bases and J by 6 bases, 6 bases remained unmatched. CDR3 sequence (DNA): TGTGCCAGTAGTCCTAGCGGGAGTGGCCCCGGGGAGCTGTTTTTT. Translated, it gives CASSPSGSGPGELFF. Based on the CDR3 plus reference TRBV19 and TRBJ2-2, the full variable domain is DGGITQSPKYLFRKEGQNVTLSCEQNLNHDAMYWYRQDPGQGLRLIYYSQIVNDFQKGDIAEGYSVSREKKESFPLTVTSAQKNPTAFYLCASSPSGSGPGELFFGEGSRLTVL.

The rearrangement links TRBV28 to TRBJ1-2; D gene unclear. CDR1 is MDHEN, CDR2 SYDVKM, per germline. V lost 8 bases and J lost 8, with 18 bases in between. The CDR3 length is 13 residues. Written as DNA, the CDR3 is TGTGCCAGCCGACGGTCCCTTTCTAGGGGCTACACCTTC. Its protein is CASRRSLSRGYTF.

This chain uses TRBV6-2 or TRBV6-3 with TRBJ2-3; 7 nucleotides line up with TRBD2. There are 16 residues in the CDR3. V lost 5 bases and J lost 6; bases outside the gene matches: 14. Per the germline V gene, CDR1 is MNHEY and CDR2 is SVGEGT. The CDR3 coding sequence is TGTGCCAGCAGTGCTTTAGCGGGTTCCCTCGGGGATACGCAGTATTTT. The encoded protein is CASSALAGSLGDTQYF.

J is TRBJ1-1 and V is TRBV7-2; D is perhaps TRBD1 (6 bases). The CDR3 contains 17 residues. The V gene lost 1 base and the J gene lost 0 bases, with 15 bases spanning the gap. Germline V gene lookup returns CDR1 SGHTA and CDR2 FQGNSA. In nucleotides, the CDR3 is TGTGCCAGCAGCTTAGAGAGGGCCGGGACAATGAACACTGAAGCTTTCTTT. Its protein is CASSLERAGTMNTEAFF.

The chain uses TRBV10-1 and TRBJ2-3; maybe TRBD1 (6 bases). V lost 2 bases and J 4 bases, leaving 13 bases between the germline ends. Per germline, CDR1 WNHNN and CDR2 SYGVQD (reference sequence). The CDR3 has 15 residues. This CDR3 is CASSEADSRSDTQYF. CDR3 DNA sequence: TGCGCCAGCAGTGAGGCGGACAGTAGATCAGATACGCAGTATTTT.

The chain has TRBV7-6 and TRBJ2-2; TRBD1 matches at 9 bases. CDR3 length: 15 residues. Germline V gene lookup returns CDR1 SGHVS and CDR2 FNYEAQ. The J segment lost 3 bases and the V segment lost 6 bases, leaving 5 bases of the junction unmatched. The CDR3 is CASRRQGGDTGELFF. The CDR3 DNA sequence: TGTGCCAGCAGGAGACAGGGGGGGGACACCGGGGAGCTGTTTTTT.

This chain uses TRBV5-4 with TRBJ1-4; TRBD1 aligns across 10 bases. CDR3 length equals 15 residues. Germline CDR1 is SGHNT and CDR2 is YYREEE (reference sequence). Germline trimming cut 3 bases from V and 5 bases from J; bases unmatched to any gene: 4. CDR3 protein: CASSSTGQGNEKLFF. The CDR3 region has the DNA TGTGCCAGCAGCTCAACGGGACAGGGGAATGAAAAACTGTTTTTT.

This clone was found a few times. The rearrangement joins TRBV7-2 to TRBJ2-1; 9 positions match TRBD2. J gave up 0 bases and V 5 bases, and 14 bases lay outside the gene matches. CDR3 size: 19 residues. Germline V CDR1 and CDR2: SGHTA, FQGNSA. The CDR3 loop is CASSRGTSFYPSSYNEQFF. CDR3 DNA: TGTGCCAGCAGCCGCGGGACTAGCTTCTACCCGAGCTCCTACAATGAGCAGTTCTTC.

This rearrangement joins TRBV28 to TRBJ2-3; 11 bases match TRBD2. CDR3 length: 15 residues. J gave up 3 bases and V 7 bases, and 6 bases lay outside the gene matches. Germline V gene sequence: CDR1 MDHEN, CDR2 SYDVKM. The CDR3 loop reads CASTGGTSGTDTQYF. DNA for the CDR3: TGTGCCAGCACAGGTGGGACTAGCGGTACAGATACGCAGTATTTT.

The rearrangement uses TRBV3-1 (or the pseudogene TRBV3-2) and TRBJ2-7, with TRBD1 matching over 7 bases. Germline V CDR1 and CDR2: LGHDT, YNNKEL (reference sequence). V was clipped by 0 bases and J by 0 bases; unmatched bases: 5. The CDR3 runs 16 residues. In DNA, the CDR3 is TGTGCCAGCAGCCAAGATAGGGCAGGGGGCTCCTACGAGCAGTACTTC. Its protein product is CASSQDRAGGSYEQYF.